This is a list of T cell receptor beta chains from one sample in a study of CD8+ T cells in alopecia areata. Produced via immunoSEQ multiplex PCR; TCRdb's table is partial and in-frame only. The sample has about 200,000 clones, about 61% seen once. Sample: CD8+ T cells sorted from blood. These receptors all come from a human donor in good health. CDR3s include the opening cysteine and the closing phenylalanine or tryptophan. Fields, in order: J gene, clone size, D gene, V gene, CDR3 DNA, CDR3 protein. D genes are given only for firm matches. Clone size is not always given. Where it is, it says once, few, many or a class for expanded clones.

TRBJ1-1	-	-	TRBV6-1	TGTGCCAGCAGTTATCCGGGGATGAACACTGAAGCTTTCTTT	CASSYPGMNTEAFF
TRBJ1-1	-	-	TRBV7-6	TGTGCCAGCAGCCCAACCAGGGGAGGCACTGAAGCTTTCTTT	CASSPTRGGTEAFF
TRBJ1-2	-	TRBD1	TRBV2	TGTGCCAGCAGTGAAGGGGACAGGGCGTATGGCTACACCTTC	CASSEGDRAYGYTF
TRBJ1-5	-	TRBD1	TRBV2	TGTGCCAGCGGACAGGGCCGTCAGCCCCAGCATTTT	CASGQGRQPQHF
TRBJ1-5	once	TRBD1	TRBV4-1	TGCGCCAGCAGCCAGGAACAGGGGATCGAGGGTCAGCCCCAGCATTTT	CASSQEQGIEGQPQHF
TRBJ2-7	-	-	TRBV27	TGTGCCAGCAGTCGTTCTTTAGCCTACGAGCAGTACTTC	CASSRSLAYEQYF
TRBJ1-2	-	-	TRBV15	TGTGCCACCAGCAGATCTGGGGTGGTCTACACCTTC	CATSRSGVVYTF
TRBJ2-7	-	-	TRBV29-1	TGCAGCGTTGCCCCGGAAGCCTACGAGCAGTACTTC	CSVAPEAYEQYF
TRBJ1-1	-	TRBD1	TRBV27	TGTGCCAGCAGTTCCTGGACAGGGGGGTCTGAAGCTTTCTTT	CASSSWTGGSEAFF
TRBJ1-1	-	-	TRBV29-1	TGCAGCTTGTCATACGGCGGCACTGAAGCTTTCTTT	CSLSYGGTEAFF
TRBJ2-7	-	TRBD2	TRBV5-8	TGTGCCAGCAGCTTAGGGACTAACCAAAGGAGCTCCTACGAGCAGTACTTC	CASSLGTNQRSSYEQYF
TRBJ2-7	-	TRBD1	TRBV7-9	TGTGCCAGCAGCCCAGGGACAGCGATCTACGAGCAGTACTTC	CASSPGTAIYEQYF
TRBJ2-5	-	-	TRBV7-9	TGTGCCAGCAGCTTAGGGGGTATAGAGACCCAGTACTTC	CASSLGGIETQYF
TRBJ2-7	-	TRBD1	TRBV7-9	TGTGCCAGCAGCCCGGGACAGGGGTCAGCCTACGAGCAGTACTTC	CASSPGQGSAYEQYF
TRBJ2-5	-	-	TRBV30	TGTGCCAGCGACGGGACCGCGGTTGGGGAGACCCAGTACTTC	CASDGTAVGETQYF
TRBJ1-1	-	-	TRBV13	TGTGCCAGCAGCTTAGTTGGGCAGGGTAGAACTGAAGCTTTCTTT	CASSLVGQGRTEAFF
TRBJ1-2	once	-	TRBV27	TGTGCCAGCAGTGGGGACATCCGCCGCCTTTCGGAATACACCTTC	CASSGDIRRLSEYTF
TRBJ2-5	few	-	TRBV4-1	TGCGCCAGCCGTACAGGACATGAGCAGTACTTC	CASRTGHEQYF
TRBJ1-2	once	-	TRBV6-6	TGTGCCAGCAGTTACTCGGGCTATGGCTACACCTTC	CASSYSGYGYTF
TRBJ2-5	-	TRBD2	TRBV4-2	TGTGCCAGCAGCCAGGGACTAGCGGGGGGCCAAGAGACCCAGTACTTC	CASSQGLAGGQETQYF
TRBJ2-1	few	TRBD2	TRBV9	TGTGCCAGCAGCTCCCGAGATAGCGGGACCCTTAATGAGCAGTTCTTC	CASSSRDSGTLNEQFF
TRBJ2-2	-	-	TRBV13	TGTGCCAGCAGCCCCGCGGGTAGGGAGCTGTTTTTT	CASSPAGRELFF